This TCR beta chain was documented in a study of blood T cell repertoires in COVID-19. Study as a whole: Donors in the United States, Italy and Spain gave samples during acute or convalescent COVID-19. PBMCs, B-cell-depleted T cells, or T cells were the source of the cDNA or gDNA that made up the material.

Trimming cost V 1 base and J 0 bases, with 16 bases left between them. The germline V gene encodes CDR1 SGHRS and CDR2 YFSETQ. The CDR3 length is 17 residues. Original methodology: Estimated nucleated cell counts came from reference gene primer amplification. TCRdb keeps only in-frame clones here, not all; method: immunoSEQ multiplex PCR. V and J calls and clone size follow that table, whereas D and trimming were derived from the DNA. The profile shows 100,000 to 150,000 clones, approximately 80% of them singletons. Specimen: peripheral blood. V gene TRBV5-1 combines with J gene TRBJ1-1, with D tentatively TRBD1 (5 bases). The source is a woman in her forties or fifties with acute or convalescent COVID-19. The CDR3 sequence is CASSLLGGALMNTEAFF. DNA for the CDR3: TGCGCCAGCAGCTTGCTTGGAGGGGCATTGATGAACACTGAAGCTTTCTTT.